Sequencing of this T cell receptor beta chain was carried out in a study of radiotherapy plus CTLA-4 blockade in lung cancer. As for the study in general: An objective response was seen in around a sixth of patients, and disease control in just over 30%.

This clone showed up just once. Antigen: not known. Ipilimumab-mediated CTLA-4 blockade plus focal radiation was given to patients having chemo-refractory metastatic non-small-cell lung cancer. The table came from immunoSEQ multiplex PCR; TCRdb's copy has only in-frame clones and leaves some out. Of roughly 54,000 clones in the sample, under 85% were seen once. Trimming removed 8 bases at V and 3 bases at J, with 10 bases between. CDR3 length: 12 residues. CDR1 MGHDK and CDR2 SYGVNS come from the germline V gene. Whole-study findings and limits: Subsequent to radiotherapy plus ipilimumab, tumor-derived TCR clones underwent expansion in blood.

This TCR was recovered from a human donor with non-small cell lung cancer who had a partial response to radiotherapy plus ipilimumab. The chain joins TRBV25-1 to TRBJ1-1; D perhaps matches TRBD1 (5 bases). The sequences come from peripheral blood, collected from a patient treated with radiotherapy plus ipilimumab. The CDR3 DNA follows: TGTGCCAGCTCGGCCAGGGACACTGAAGCTTTCTTT. Its translation is CASSARDTEAFF. The full variable domain, in which reference TRBV25-1 and TRBJ1-1 provide the parts outside the CDR3, is EADIYQTPRYLVIGTGKKITLECSQTMGHDKMYWYQQDPGMELHLIHYSYGVNSTEKGDLSSESTVSRIRTEHFPLTLESARPSHTSQYLCASSARDTEAFFGQGTRLTVV.